Listed below are T cell receptor beta chains from one sample, sequenced in a study of blood T cell repertoires in COVID-19. Some clones are missing from TCRdb's copy, which holds only in-frame ones; the method was immunoSEQ multiplex PCR. The sample lists under 130,000 clones; 65% to 90% were seen once. The sample consisted of peripheral blood. These TCRs come from a man aged 45-65 years with acute or convalescent COVID-19. CDR3s leave out the opening cysteine and the closing phenylalanine or tryptophan. Fields, in order: D gene, V gene, J gene, CDR3 protein. A D gene is named only where the DNA matches it firmly.

d_call: .; v_call: TRBV11-3; j_call: TRBJ2-1; cdr3_aa: ASSLRLVAFLDEQF
d_call: TRBD2; v_call: TRBV10-3; j_call: TRBJ2-7; cdr3_aa: AISEPGTIRSYEQY
d_call: TRBD1; v_call: TRBV3-1/TRBV3-2; j_call: TRBJ2-1; cdr3_aa: ASSPTRGLLGNEQF
d_call: .; v_call: TRBV14; j_call: TRBJ2-2; cdr3_aa: ASSHSQGHANTGELF
d_call: TRBD1; v_call: TRBV5-1; j_call: TRBJ1-4; cdr3_aa: ASSLGTGGTNEKLF
d_call: .; v_call: TRBV2; j_call: TRBJ1-5; cdr3_aa: ASSGLYNQPQH
d_call: TRBD1; v_call: TRBV7-9; j_call: TRBJ2-5; cdr3_aa: ASSMDRGLFETQY
d_call: .; v_call: TRBV4-2; j_call: TRBJ1-6; cdr3_aa: ASSQEAMDYSPLH
d_call: .; v_call: TRBV10-2; j_call: TRBJ1-5; cdr3_aa: ASSESKWGVGNQPQH
d_call: .; v_call: TRBV11-1; j_call: TRBJ1-4; cdr3_aa: ASGLGVLNEKLF
d_call: TRBD1; v_call: TRBV7-9; j_call: TRBJ2-3; cdr3_aa: ASSTRGNTDTQY
d_call: TRBD1; v_call: TRBV15; j_call: TRBJ1-5; cdr3_aa: ATSRATYRGPISNQPQH
d_call: TRBD1; v_call: TRBV27; j_call: TRBJ1-4; cdr3_aa: ASSLSWDGTGYNEKLF
d_call: .; v_call: TRBV2; j_call: TRBJ1-5; cdr3_aa: ASSVERSNQPQH
d_call: TRBD1; v_call: TRBV6-1; j_call: TRBJ1-6; cdr3_aa: ASSEPSTGESPLH
d_call: .; v_call: TRBV6-6; j_call: TRBJ2-2; cdr3_aa: ASSYDPRGNTGELF
d_call: .; v_call: TRBV12-5; j_call: TRBJ1-1; cdr3_aa: ASGLHSNAEAF
d_call: .; v_call: TRBV6-5; j_call: TRBJ2-7; cdr3_aa: ASGRGLSYEQY
d_call: TRBD1; v_call: TRBV29-1; j_call: TRBJ1-2; cdr3_aa: SVGRGLSYGYT
d_call: .; v_call: TRBV4-1; j_call: TRBJ2-3; cdr3_aa: ASSLKSTPGRQETQY
d_call: TRBD2; v_call: TRBV15; j_call: TRBJ2-3; cdr3_aa: ATRGTTPSTDTQY
d_call: .; v_call: TRBV18; j_call: TRBJ2-2; cdr3_aa: ASSPRGANTGELF
d_call: .; v_call: TRBV28; j_call: TRBJ1-2; cdr3_aa: ASSLGAWHGYT
d_call: TRBD1; v_call: TRBV7-9; j_call: TRBJ2-3; cdr3_aa: ASSLGTGEGADTQY
d_call: .; v_call: TRBV21-1; j_call: TRBJ1-1; cdr3_aa: ASSLRGTEAF
d_call: .; v_call: TRBV7-7; j_call: TRBJ2-5; cdr3_aa: ASSHTWAQQETQY
d_call: .; v_call: TRBV16; j_call: TRBJ2-5; cdr3_aa: ASSPGNRQY
d_call: .; v_call: TRBV27; j_call: TRBJ2-2; cdr3_aa: ASSPQESPGELF
d_call: TRBD2; v_call: TRBV3-1/TRBV3-2; j_call: TRBJ2-1; cdr3_aa: ASSQGGRAFVDEQF
d_call: TRBD1; v_call: TRBV28; j_call: TRBJ1-2; cdr3_aa: ASSYPGQGVGYT
d_call: .; v_call: TRBV6-5; j_call: TRBJ1-5; cdr3_aa: ASSPRDNSNQPQH
d_call: .; v_call: TRBV5-1; j_call: TRBJ2-7; cdr3_aa: ASSGGTPAYEQY
d_call: TRBD2; v_call: TRBV18; j_call: TRBJ2-1; cdr3_aa: ASSQPGLAGGLTMEQF
d_call: .; v_call: TRBV6-5; j_call: TRBJ2-2; cdr3_aa: ASRRDPNTGELF
d_call: .; v_call: TRBV2; j_call: TRBJ2-7; cdr3_aa: ASSDNYEQY
d_call: .; v_call: TRBV5-4; j_call: TRBJ2-2; cdr3_aa: ASSPSQINTGELF
d_call: TRBD1; v_call: TRBV13; j_call: TRBJ1-2; cdr3_aa: ASSQDRVYGYT
d_call: .; v_call: TRBV10-2; j_call: TRBJ1-5; cdr3_aa: ASAEVSNQPQH
d_call: .; v_call: TRBV10-3; j_call: TRBJ2-5; cdr3_aa: AIGGGTKETQY
d_call: TRBD1; v_call: TRBV4-2; j_call: TRBJ1-3; cdr3_aa: ASSEGQGLSGNTIY
d_call: .; v_call: TRBV12-3/TRBV12-4; j_call: TRBJ1-1; cdr3_aa: ASSAGISPEAF